Each of the 10 T cell receptor beta chains below was sequenced from the same sample in a study of shared clonotypes between healthy human individuals. Generated by immunoSEQ multiplex PCR, the TCRdb table keeps only in-frame clones and is missing some. In the table there are some 2,000,000 clones, approximately 95% of which are singletons. The specimen sequenced was naive CD4+ T cells sorted from blood. Indicated subset: CD45RA+ positively selected. The receptors were sampled from a man aged 18-30 years in good health.

This clone was counted once. The same CDR3 is also encoded by other DNA sequences in this sample. CDR3 sequence: CASSGLYEQYF. CDR3 DNA: TGTGCCAGCAGCGGTCTCTACGAGCAGTACTTC. The chain employs TRBV2 and TRBJ2-7, with D unresolved. The germline CDR1 and CDR2 sequences are SNHLY and FYNNEI. The CDR3 consists of 11 residues. With 6 bases removed from V and 3 bases from J, the gap between germline ends came to 6 bases.

V is TRBV5-1 and J is TRBJ2-2; 9 nucleotides line up with TRBD2. CDR3 length equals 14 residues. The junction had 5 bases not matched to a gene; V was cut back by 5 bases and J by 6 bases. Germline CDR1 and CDR2: SGHRS and YFSETQ. This CDR3 is CASSPSGTAGELFF. The CDR3 DNA follows: TGCGCCAGCAGTCCTAGCGGGACAGCCGGGGAGCTGTTTTTT.

This sequence joins TRBV5-1 and TRBJ1-1, with D possibly being TRBD1 (6 bases). Germline CDR1 and CDR2: SGHRS and YFSETQ. The CDR3 is 15 residues long. The V end was cut by 6 bases, the J end by 0 bases, with 15 bases between. The CDR3 DNA is TGCGCCAGCACCCAAAGGCAGGGGATGAACACTGAAGCTTTCTTT. Amino acid sequence: CASTQRQGMNTEAFF.

This chain joins TRBV7-2 and TRBJ2-1, with D perhaps matching TRBD1 (5 bases). CDR3 length: 13 residues. V was pared by 4 bases and J by 4 bases, with 8 bases between. Germline V CDR1 and CDR2: SGHTA, FQGNSA. CDR3 sequence reads: CASSSTGYNEQFF. The CDR3 region has the DNA TGTGCCAGCAGCTCCACAGGATACAATGAGCAGTTCTTC. Using reference TRBV7-2 and TRBJ2-1 for the parts outside the CDR3, the full variable domain is GAGVSQSPSNKVTEKGKDVELRCDPISGHTALYWYRQSLGQGLEFLIYFQGNSAPDKSGLPSDRFSAERTGGSVSTLTIQRTQQEDSAVYLCASSSTGYNEQFFGPGTRLTVL.

V usage is TRBV28 and J usage is TRBJ2-6; D is perhaps TRBD1 or TRBD2 (5 bases each). This CDR3 has 16 residues. Germline loops: CDR1 MDHEN, CDR2 SYDVKM. V lost 5 bases, J lost 0 bases, and 11 bases lay in between. DNA of the CDR3: TGTGCCAGCAGTCACGGGACGGTCTCTGGGGCCAACGTCCTGACTTTC. Protein sequence: CASSHGTVSGANVLTF. The full variable domain, its missing parts supplied by reference TRBV28 and TRBJ2-6, is DVKVTQSSRYLVKRTGEKVFLECVQDMDHENMFWYRQDPGLGLRLIYFSYDVKMKEKGDIPEGYSVSREKKERFSLILESASTNQTSMYLCASSHGTVSGANVLTFGAGSRLTVL.

The V gene is TRBV5-1, the J gene TRBJ2-7; unclear D gene. Germline lookup yields CDR1 SGHRS and CDR2 YFSETQ. Trimming took off 0 bases at V and 0 bases at J, with 10 bases between the two ends. The CDR3 has 15 residues. The CDR3 loop reads CASSLVTGFSYEQYF. As DNA, the CDR3 is TGCGCCAGCAGCTTGGTAACGGGCTTCTCCTACGAGCAGTACTTC. Supplemented by reference TRBV5-1 and TRBJ2-7, the full variable domain reads KAGVTQTPRYLIKTRGQQVTLSCSPISGHRSVSWYQQTPGQGLQFLFEYFSETQRNKGNFPGRFSGRQFSNSRSEMNVSTLELGDSALYLCASSLVTGFSYEQYFGPGTRLTVT.

The V gene is TRBV4-1, the J gene TRBJ1-1; 11 bases fit TRBD1. The CDR3 runs to 17 residues. From germline, CDR1 is MGHRA and CDR2 YSYEKL. V shed 3 bases, J shed 1 base, and the junction held 7 bases outside the gene matches. The CDR3 loop reads CASSQVGTGGGNTEAFF. CDR3 DNA sequence: TGCGCCAGCAGCCAGGTAGGGACAGGGGGAGGGAACACTGAAGCTTTCTTT.

V gene TRBV27 combines with J gene TRBJ2-7; TRBD1 aligns across 7 bases. CDR1 is MNHEY, CDR2 SMNVEV, per germline (reference sequence). The CDR3 contains 18 residues. With V trimmed by 3 bases and J by 3 bases, 17 bases remained unmatched. The DNA for the CDR3 is TGTGCCAGCAGTTTGTTTTATATGGGGCAGGGGGAGAACTACGAGCAGTACTTC. It is translated as CASSLFYMGQGENYEQYF.

The rearrangement uses TRBV9 and TRBJ2-5, with TRBD2 identical over 8 bases. The J call is doubtful: the DNA matches TRBJ2-7 better. Germline V gives CDR1 SGDLS, CDR2 YYNGEE. The CDR3 consists of 15 residues. The CDR3 is CASSLDGTSSYEQYF. The CDR3 nucleotides are TGTGCCAGCAGCTTAGACGGGACTAGCTCCTACGAGCAGTACTTC.

Worth noting for this clone: The sample carries other DNA sequences with the same CDR3. The chain couples TRBV2 to TRBJ1-2; D gene uncertain. The CDR3 is 11 residues long. Between the trimmed V and J ends, which lost 5 bases and 5 bases, there was a span of 6 bases. Germline CDR1 is SNHLY and CDR2 is FYNNEI. The CDR3 nucleotides are TGTGCCAGCAGTCCAGAGTATGGCTACACCTTC. Protein sequence: CASSPEYGYTF.